This T cell receptor (beta chain) was sequenced during a study of cytomegalovirus exposure and HLA in healthy donors. For the study at large: From HLA-typed donors, an early data release held tens of millions of unique TCRs. Findings of the study overall: Apart from CMV serostatus, no immune exposure information was available. In a later analysis, DRB1 alleles had the most associated TCRs; HLA-C alleles the fewest.

A multiplex PCR was run with 60 Vbeta primers and 13 Jbeta primers. Clones were read by immunoSEQ multiplex PCR, and TCRdb kept only the in-frame ones, dropping some. Among some 80,000 clones listed, about 84% were seen once. Note on this clone: Antigen specificity is unknown.

This TCR derives from a man aged 35-49 years in good health and CMV-seronegative. Sample: PBMCs.

The CDR3: CASSTAGTWSYEQYF. Here the CDR3 DNA reads TGCGCCAGCAGCACAGCAGGGACTTGGTCCTACGAGCAGTACTTC. This sequence joins TRBV5-1 and TRBJ2-7, with a weak D call TRBD2 (6 bases). The V gene's germline CDR1 is SGHRS and CDR2 YFSETQ. V gave up 4 bases and J gave up 1 base, with 15 bases separating them. The CDR3 is 15 amino acids.